This T cell receptor beta chain came from a study of human T cells and chemical hapten exposure. The CDR3 runs 15 residues. Germline V gene lookup returns CDR1 SGHRS and CDR2 YFSETQ. Trimming pared 3 bases from V and 6 bases from J, leaving 18 bases between. TCRdb redid the calling of the RACE reads with MiXCR, one entry per CDR3 protein. The table records some 110,000 distinct CDR3 sequences, 9.5% to 15% of them present only once. As to time point: pre-sensitization, week 0. Treatment: therapeutic diphenylcyclopropenone sensitization with weekly scalp DPC. Sequenced here: whole blood, sampled in connection with sensitization to the hapten diphenylcyclopropenone (DPC). The V and J genes are TRBV5-1 and TRBJ2-5; possibly TRBD1 or TRBD2 for D (5 bases each). The TCR comes from a woman aged 45-59 years with alopecia areata. Some clones in this sample may be carry-over from other donors' samples. CDR3 amino acids: CASSSGDSGAKTQYF. CDR3 bases: TGCGCCAGCAGCTCGGGTGACAGCGGCGCCAAGACCCAGTACTTC.